The T cell receptor (beta chain) described here comes from a study of cytomegalovirus exposure and HLA in healthy donors. On the study more broadly: Tens of millions of unique TCR sequences came from HLA-typed donors in an early release. General study findings and limits: Indistinguishable V segments such as TRBV6-2 and TRBV6-3 were excluded.

Per the germline V gene, CDR1 is LNHNV and CDR2 is YYDKDF (reference sequence). V lost 9 bases and J lost 5; bases outside the gene matches: 4. The CDR3 is 13 amino acids. As to this clone: Its antigen remains unknown.

The PCR made use of 60 Vbeta and 13 Jbeta primers. Generated by immunoSEQ multiplex PCR, the TCRdb table keeps only in-frame clones and is missing some. This sample yields about 160,000 clones, of which 70% to 90% are seen a single time; more than 2% belongs to the top ten. The genes are TRBV15 and TRBJ2-2, with TRBD1 matching 9 bases. The sample was PBMCs. This clonotype was sampled from a man between 18 and 29 years old in good health and CMV-seropositive. CDR3 amino acids: CATGTGRTGELFF. DNA for the CDR3: TGTGCCACGGGGACAGGGAGGACCGGGGAGCTGTTTTTT.